This is a list of T cell receptor beta chains from one sample in a study of CD8+CD57+ T cells in acquired aplastic anemia. TCRdb recomputed calls from the reads with MiXCR, one row per CDR3 protein. The sample lists 200,000 to 250,000 distinct CDR3 sequences; around 63% were seen once. What was sequenced was sorted CD4+, CD8+, or CD8+CD57+ T cells (not recorded which) from PBMCs. The source is a human donor in good health. The conserved cysteine and the conserved F or W are not part of the CDR3 here.

CDR3: ASRPLTGTGVEQF
V: TRBV19
length: 13

CDR3: ASSVVEAIRWTGELF
V: TRBV9
length: 15

CDR3: SARTRNTGELF
V: TRBV20-1
length: 11

CDR3: ATSDRGNTIY
V: TRBV15
length: 10

CDR3: SAQDRVHGYT
V: TRBV20-1
length: 10

CDR3: ASSFGRRTDTQY
V: TRBV12-3/TRBV12-4
length: 12

CDR3: ASSLSGGYSGQLNEKLF
V: TRBV7-9
length: 17

CDR3: SAAGTSNEQY
V: TRBV20-1
length: 10

CDR3: ASSGRQGRNEQY
V: TRBV6-6
length: 12

CDR3: ASSQWAGNTYEQY
V: TRBV16
length: 13

CDR3: ASSESPRREELF
V: TRBV2
length: 12

CDR3: ASSDIGRGRETQY
V: TRBV2
length: 13

CDR3: SSIEEPGLAGSDTQY
V: TRBV20-1
length: 15

CDR3: ASSLTGTGPEAF
V: TRBV5-1
length: 12

CDR3: SARVDLTWETQY
V: TRBV20-1
length: 12

CDR3: SVSARPEPNTGELF
V: TRBV29-1
length: 14

CDR3: ASSLTSGRTEAF
V: TRBV7-2
length: 12

CDR3: ASSPGLAGAAYEQY
V: TRBV2
length: 14

CDR3: ASSEHPGAGEPTGELF
V: TRBV25-1
length: 16

CDR3: ASSSGVRSSPLH
V: TRBV7-2
length: 12

CDR3: ASSSGVGEAF
V: TRBV5-1
length: 10

CDR3: SADRGISYEQY
V: TRBV20-1
length: 11

CDR3: ASSQAGRAYEQY
V: TRBV4-1
length: 12

CDR3: ASTSRGEIGYT
V: TRBV12-3/TRBV12-4
length: 11

CDR3: ASSDPRGTNEKLF
V: TRBV25-1
length: 13

CDR3: ASSLRKGDEKLF
V: TRBV7-8
length: 12

CDR3: ATGDRQATNEKLF
V: TRBV10-3
length: 13

CDR3: ASLGQYGYT
V: TRBV6-1
length: 9

CDR3: ASSTGLAAADTQY
V: TRBV7-2
length: 13

CDR3: AIKRDGSTYEQY
V: TRBV10-3
length: 12

CDR3: ATSSRGNYGYT
V: TRBV24-1
length: 11

CDR3: ASSLSRQGDNEQF
V: TRBV7-9
length: 13

CDR3: ASSRTGTGSSYEQY
V: TRBV7-2
length: 14

CDR3: SATDRGGSYEQY
V: TRBV20-1
length: 12

CDR3: ASSPTQGNQPQH
V: TRBV2
length: 12

CDR3: ASSYREGGDTQY
V: TRBV6-6
length: 12

CDR3: ASSPQVWTAGIGKLF
V: TRBV7-9
length: 15

CDR3: SGEVRDEQF
V: TRBV29-1
length: 9

CDR3: ASSLGGWSETQY
V: TRBV5-1
length: 12

CDR3: ATLRDGELETQY
V: TRBV24-1
length: 12

CDR3: ASKGQGNAEAF
V: TRBV10-2
length: 11

CDR3: SAPRAGGYSNQPQH
V: TRBV20-1
length: 14

CDR3: ASSSGGGGNEQF
V: TRBV11-3
length: 12

CDR3: ASSEKAFRPPVEQY
V: TRBV2
length: 14

CDR3: AISGGGQPPLH
V: TRBV10-3
length: 11

CDR3: ASSLAPGARLGANVLT
V: TRBV7-9
length: 16

CDR3: AGGPDAGGHQPQH
V: TRBV7-9
length: 13

CDR3: ASSSRQGWGYGYT
V: TRBV7-9
length: 13